Below are 28 T cell receptor beta chains sequenced from a single sample in a study of T cells in Graves' hyperthyroidism and ophthalmopathy. Authors of the study amplified TCR beta CDR3 regions from RNA transcripts. A set of HTBI primers served as the primers for a first-round RT-PCR of the TCR CDR3. TCRdb re-analysed the multiplex PCR reads in MiXCR, keeping a single row per CDR3 protein. The data show about 840,000 distinct CDR3 sequences, over 35% seen once. The sequencing input was blood. These receptors all come from a man aged 18 to 35 with Graves' hyperthyroidism.

The chain uses TRBV29-1 and TRBJ1-1; D ambiguous. Germline CDR1 SQVTM, CDR2 ANQGSEA. This CDR3 spans 9 amino acids. V was clipped by 5 bases and J by 10 bases, with 8 bases between them. In DNA, the CDR3 is TGCAGCGTTCACCCCAGAGCTTTCTTT. The encoded protein is CSVHPRAFF.

A few counts support this clonotype. The chain combines TRBV7-9 with TRBJ1-4; possibly TRBD1 for D (5 bases). Deletions cut 5 bases from V and 7 bases from J, with 17 bases between. Germline CDR1 is SEHNR and CDR2 is FQNEAQ (reference sequence). This CDR3 comprises 15 residues. CDR3 bases: TGTGCCAGCAGCCCTAAGGCAGGGTACAGTGAAAAACTGTTTTTT. This codes for CASSPKAGYSEKLFF.

In its sample, this clonotype was seen many times. The chain joins TRBV7-9 to TRBJ2-7; D not certain. CDR3 length equals 12 residues. Trimming shortened V by 2 bases and J by 5 bases, and 7 bases separated the two germline ends. Germline V lookup: CDR1 SEHNR, CDR2 FQNEAQ (reference sequence). The CDR3 region has the DNA TGTGCCAGCAGCTTATGGGGAAACGAGCAGTACTTC. This sequence encodes CASSLWGNEQYF.

The rearrangement joins TRBV5-1 to TRBJ2-3; D is unresolved. The CDR3 loop spans 12 amino acids. Trimming removed 4 bases from V and 6 bases from J, with 9 bases in between. From germline, CDR1 is SGHRS and CDR2 YFSETQ. CDR3 sequence (DNA): TGCGCCAGCAGCCCGACCGCGGATACGCAGTATTTT. This translates into CASSPTADTQYF.

The chain combines TRBV12-3 or TRBV12-4 with TRBJ1-1, with D perhaps matching TRBD1 (6 bases). The CDR3 sequence is 12 residues long. Trimming removed 5 bases from V and 10 bases from J, with 14 bases in between. In nucleotides, the CDR3 is TGTGCCAGCAGTCCAGGGACAACGGTAGCTTTCTTT. It specifies CASSPGTTVAFF.

This clonotype was counted a few times. The chain is built from TRBV5-1 and TRBJ1-1, with TRBD1 matching 8 bases. The CDR3 totals 16 residues. Germline V gives CDR1 SGHRS, CDR2 YFSETQ. The V segment lost 2 bases and the J segment 7 bases; nucleotides outside the gene matches: 13. Here the CDR3 reads CASSFGTQGAEGEAFF. CDR3 nucleotide sequence: TGCGCCAGCAGCTTCGGGACTCAGGGGGCTGAGGGTGAAGCTTTCTTT.

This clonotype was detected a few times. The genes are TRBV6-5 and TRBJ1-1; D is perhaps TRBD1 (5 bases). The ends were cut back, 6 bases at V and 1 base at J, with 12 bases in the middle. Per germline, CDR1 MNHEY and CDR2 SVGAGI. The CDR3 contains 14 residues. The CDR3 DNA sequence: TGTGCCAGCAGATTCGAGGACACGAACACTGAAGCTTTCTTT. Translation: CASRFEDTNTEAFF.

The gene calls are TRBV12-3 or TRBV12-4 and TRBJ1-3; D might be TRBD1 (5 bases). Between the trimmed V and J ends, which lost 6 bases and 2 bases, there was a span of 11 bases. The CDR3 consists of 14 residues. This CDR3 is CASRYQGTGNTIYF. CDR3 sequence (DNA): TGTGCCAGCAGGTACCAGGGTACTGGAAACACCATATATTTT.

This clonotype was seen ten or more times. The rearrangement joins TRBV10-2 to TRBJ2-6; 10 nucleotides line up with TRBD1. Germline assignment: CDR1 WSHSY and CDR2 SAAADI. This CDR3 has 16 amino acids. V was clipped by 11 bases and J by 0 bases; unmatched bases: 7. CDR3 amino acids: CAPRTGGDSGANVLTF. The DNA for the CDR3 is TGCGCCCCTCGGACAGGGGGGGACTCTGGGGCCAACGTCCTGACTTTC.

This clonotype was detected a few times. The V call is TRBV4-1, the J call TRBJ2-7; no reliable D call. This CDR3 spans 13 amino acids. Germline CDR1 is MGHRA and CDR2 is YSYEKL. The germline V and J ends were trimmed by 4 bases and 5 bases, with 12 bases remaining between them. The CDR3 DNA reads TGCGCCAGCAGCCGAACTAACACCGACGAGCAGTACTTC. Encoded protein: CASSRTNTDEQYF.

This clonotype was recorded a few times. This sequence may be a read error, since a much larger clone differs from it by one base. The chain combines TRBV29-1 with TRBJ1-2, with D hard to call. Germline lookup yields CDR1 SQVTM and CDR2 ANQGSEA. This CDR3 comprises 15 residues. Trimming stripped 1 base from V and 4 bases from J, with 16 bases between. CDR3 loop: CSVEGAGDGSYGYTF. The CDR3 DNA is TGCAGCGTTGAAGGTGCCGGGGATGGTAGCTATGGCTACACCTTC.

V usage is TRBV5-6 and J usage is TRBJ2-7; D is undetermined. Germline CDR1 and CDR2: SGHDT and YYEEEE. Trimming pared 1 base from V and 4 bases from J, leaving 15 bases between. This CDR3 comprises 15 residues. CDR3 protein: CASSLMGSSEYEQYF. CDR3 nucleotide sequence: TGTGCCAGCAGCTTGATGGGGTCTAGTGAGTACGAGCAGTACTTC.

This chain links TRBV14 with TRBJ2-6; D not certain. CDR1 and CDR2 (germline): SGHDN, FVKESK. V lost 4 bases and J lost 0, with 7 bases in between. This CDR3 is built from 15 residues. CDR3 amino acids: CASSRQFSGANVLTF. The CDR3 nucleotides are TGTGCCAGCAGCCGTCAATTCTCTGGGGCCAACGTCCTGACTTTC.

V gene TRBV5-1 combines with J gene TRBJ2-7; D may match TRBD1 or TRBD2 (5 bases each). The germline V gene encodes CDR1 SGHRS and CDR2 YFSETQ. This CDR3 has 16 amino acids. Trimming removed 2 bases from V and 3 bases from J, with 18 bases in between. CDR3 in amino acids: CASSFLSWSRGYEQYF. For the CDR3, the DNA is TGCGCCAGCAGCTTTCTTTCCTGGTCGAGGGGCTACGAGCAGTACTTC.

V and J are TRBV20-1 and TRBJ1-4; D gene uncertain. Trimming pared 0 bases from V and 8 bases from J, leaving 13 bases between. Per the germline V gene, CDR1 is DFQATT and CDR2 is SNEGSKA (reference sequence). The CDR3 covers 14 residues. The CDR3 reads CSARDLNNQEKLFF. CDR3 in DNA: TGCAGTGCTAGAGATTTGAACAATCAAGAAAAACTGTTTTTT.

This clonotype was observed many times. The J gene is TRBJ1-2, the V gene TRBV7-3; TRBD1 is a possible D gene (6 bases). The CDR3 is 13 amino acids. V lost 4 bases to trimming and J lost 4 bases, with 10 bases between them. Per germline, CDR1 SGHTA and CDR2 FQGTGA. The CDR3 nucleotides read TGTGCCAGCAGCTCCGGGACATCCTATGGCTACACCTTC. As protein: CASSSGTSYGYTF. Based on the CDR3 plus reference TRBV7-3 and TRBJ1-2, the full variable domain is GAGVSQTPSNKVTEKGKYVELRCDPISGHTALYWYRQSLGQGPEFLIYFQGTGAADDSGLPNDRFFAVRPEGSVSTLKIQRTERGDSAVYLCASSSGTSYGYTFGSGTRLTVV.

The chain links TRBV29-1 to TRBJ2-7; 10 bases align to TRBD1. The J call may be wrong; the DNA end is better matched by TRBJ2-1. Germline CDR1 SQVTM, CDR2 ANQGSEA. The CDR3 covers 13 residues. Here the CDR3 DNA reads TGCAGCGCGACAGGGGGCGTCTTCAATGAGCAGTTCTTC. It translates to CSATGGVFNEQFF.

This clonotype has at least ten counts. The V and J genes are TRBV7-9 and TRBJ1-5; D might be TRBD1 (5 bases). V was trimmed by 6 bases and J by 0 bases, leaving 12 bases between them. This CDR3 spans 15 amino acids. Germline CDR1 SEHNR, CDR2 FQNEAQ (reference sequence). The CDR3 nucleotides read TGTGCCAGCAGTACAGGCGATTATAGCAATCAGCCCCAGCATTTT. Its protein is CASSTGDYSNQPQHF.

The chain combines TRBV7-9 with TRBJ2-2; 9 bases map to TRBD1. The J segment lost 7 bases and the V segment lost 4 bases, leaving 7 bases of the junction unmatched. The CDR3 covers 15 residues. CDR1 and CDR2 (germline): SEHNR, FQNEAQ (reference sequence). The CDR3 coding sequence is TGTGCCAGCAGCTCCGGGACAGGGAAATACGGGGAGCTGTTTTTT. Amino acid sequence: CASSSGTGKYGELFF.

This sequence joins TRBV10-3 and TRBJ1-5; D remains ambiguous. This CDR3 is 14 amino acids long. Germline CDR1 and CDR2: ENHRY and SYGVKD. The V gene lost 10 bases and the J gene lost 3 bases, with 16 bases spanning the gap. The CDR3 DNA reads TGTGCCAGTAGTATGTTAGATTTCAATCAGCCCCAGCATTTT. This sequence encodes CASSMLDFNQPQHF.

This clonotype was found a few times. The rearrangement links TRBV7-9 to TRBJ1-4; the match to TRBD1 covers 7 bases. Germline trimming cut 4 bases from V and 6 bases from J; bases unmatched to any gene: 8. The CDR3 is 15 amino acids. Looked up from germline, CDR1 is SEHNR and CDR2 is FQNEAQ (reference sequence). CDR3 coding DNA: TGTGCCAGCAGCTCGCGACAGGGCGGGGATGAAAAACTGTTTTTT. This translates into CASSSRQGGDEKLFF.

The sample holds many counts of this clonotype. The chain combines TRBV15 with TRBJ2-7; TRBD1 agrees at 7 bases. V lost 2 bases, J lost 1 base, and 8 bases stayed unmatched. Germline lookup yields CDR1 LNHNV and CDR2 YYDKDF (reference sequence). This CDR3 contains 16 residues. The CDR3: CATSRTRTGDSYEQYF. DNA for the CDR3: TGTGCCACCAGCAGAACCAGAACAGGGGATTCCTACGAGCAGTACTTC.

This clonotype came up many times. The chain employs TRBV29-1 and TRBJ1-2; D perhaps matches TRBD1 (5 bases). The CDR3 extends over 12 amino acids. Germline CDR1 reads SQVTM; CDR2 reads ANQGSEA. The CDR3 sequence: CMSGTDDYGYTF. The CDR3 nucleotides read TGCATGTCCGGGACGGATGACTATGGCTACACCTTC.

V is TRBV25-1 and J is TRBJ1-6; no firm D call. From germline, CDR1 is MGHDK and CDR2 SYGVNS. The CDR3 consists of 16 residues. V shed 5 bases and J shed 3 bases, with 14 bases lying between them. Here the CDR3 DNA reads TGTGCCAGCAGTTTAACCTCCGGGCTCTATAATTCACCCCTCCACTTT. It codes for CASSLTSGLYNSPLHF.

The chain combines TRBV12-3 or TRBV12-4 with TRBJ2-7, with TRBD2 identical over 8 bases. J was trimmed by 5 bases and V by 7 bases; bases with no gene match: 13. The CDR3 is 15 residues long. The CDR3 loop is CASKKEGGGLDEQYF. The DNA of the CDR3 is TGTGCCAGCAAAAAAGAGGGCGGGGGGTTGGACGAGCAGTACTTC.

This clonotype turned up a few times. The genes are TRBV7-7 and TRBJ2-5; 10 nucleotides agree with TRBD1. V was pared by 2 bases and J by 7 bases, with 10 bases of the junction left unmatched. CDR1 is SSHAT, CDR2 FNYEAQ, per germline (reference sequence). This CDR3 is built from 16 residues. CDR3 coding DNA: TGTGCCAGCAGCTTAAAATGGGACAGGGGTCTCGGGACCCAGTACTTC. It codes for CASSLKWDRGLGTQYF.

The chain links TRBV19 to TRBJ2-5; D gene ambiguous. The CDR3 length is 14 residues. The germline CDR1 and CDR2 sequences are LNHDA and SQIVND (reference sequence). V lost 0 bases to trimming and J lost 3 bases, with 8 bases between them. The CDR3 DNA reads as TGTGCCAGTAGTATAGAAGGTCGAAAAGAGACCCAGTACTTC. This encodes CASSIEGRKETQYF. The full variable domain, its missing parts supplied by reference TRBV19 and TRBJ2-5, is DGGITQSPKYLFRKEGQNVTLSCEQNLNHDAMYWYRQDPGQGLRLIYYSQIVNDFQKGDIAEGYSVSREKKESFPLTVTSAQKNPTAFYLCASSIEGRKETQYFGPGTRLLVL.

The count of this clonotype is one. The chain couples TRBV6-5 to TRBJ1-4; 7 nucleotides line up with TRBD1. CDR1 is MNHEY, CDR2 SVGAGI, per germline. J gave up 4 bases and V 0 bases, and 5 bases lay outside the gene matches. The CDR3 contains 16 residues. DNA of the CDR3: TGTGCCAGCAGTTACTCGGAAGGGGGCGGTAATGAAAAACTGTTTTTT. It is translated as CASSYSEGGGNEKLFF.